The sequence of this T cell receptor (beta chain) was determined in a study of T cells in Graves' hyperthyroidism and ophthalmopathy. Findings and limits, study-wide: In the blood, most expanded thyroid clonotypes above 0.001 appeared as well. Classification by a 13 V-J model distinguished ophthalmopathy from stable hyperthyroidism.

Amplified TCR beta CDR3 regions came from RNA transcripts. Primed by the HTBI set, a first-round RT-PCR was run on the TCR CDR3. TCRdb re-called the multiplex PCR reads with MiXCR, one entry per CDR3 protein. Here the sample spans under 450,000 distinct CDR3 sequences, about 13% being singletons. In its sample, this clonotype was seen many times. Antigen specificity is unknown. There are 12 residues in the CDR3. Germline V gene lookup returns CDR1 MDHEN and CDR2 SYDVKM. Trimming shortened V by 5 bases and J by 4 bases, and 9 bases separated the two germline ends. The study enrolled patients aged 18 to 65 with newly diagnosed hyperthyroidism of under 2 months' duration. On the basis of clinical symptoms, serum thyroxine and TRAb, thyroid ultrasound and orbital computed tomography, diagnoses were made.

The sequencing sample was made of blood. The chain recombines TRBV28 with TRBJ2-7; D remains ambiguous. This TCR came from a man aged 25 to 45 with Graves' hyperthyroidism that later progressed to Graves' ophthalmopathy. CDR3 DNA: TGTGCCAGCAGTCGAGACCGATACGAGCAGTACTTC. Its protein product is CASSRDRYEQYF. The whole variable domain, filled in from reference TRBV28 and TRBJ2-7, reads DVKVTQSSRYLVKRTGEKVFLECVQDMDHENMFWYRQDPGLGLRLIYFSYDVKMKEKGDIPEGYSVSREKKERFSLILESASTNQTSMYLCASSRDRYEQYFGPGTRLTVT.